This note documents a single T cell receptor (beta chain) sequence. A Seattle source enrolled patients during active infection and followed them longitudinally. In the original workflow: Nucleated cell counts were estimated from reference gene primer amplification. Profiled with immunoSEQ multiplex PCR; TCRdb holds only in-frame clones, not every one. D and trimming were read from the DNA, whereas the V and J calls and clone size are those reported in that table. The table lists some 160,000 clones, approximately 90% of them singletons. This sample is part of a study of blood T cell repertoires in COVID-19. Study-level background: Acute and convalescent COVID-19 samples came from the United States, Italy and Spain. Nucleic acid was either cDNA or gDNA, and it came from T cells, B-cell-depleted T cells, or PBMCs.

There are 14 residues in the CDR3. J lost 3 bases, V lost 3 bases, and 1 base had no gene match. Germline loops: CDR1 SGDLS, CDR2 YYNGEE. This chain uses TRBV9 with TRBJ2-7; TRBD2 matches 12 bases. The sample consisted of peripheral blood. The sequence was collected from a woman between 65 and 79 years old with COVID-19, enrolled during active disease. This chain's CDR3 is CASSGTSGNYEQYF. The CDR3 coding sequence is TGTGCCAGCAGCGGGACTAGCGGGAACTACGAGCAGTACTTC.